This is a list of T cell receptor beta chains from one sample in a study of blood T cell repertoires in COVID-19. Only in-frame clones appear in the TCRdb table, and some are missing; sequencing was by immunoSEQ multiplex PCR. The table has 250,000 to 350,000 clones, around 90% seen once. Input material: peripheral blood. These TCRs come from a woman aged 40 to 55 who had recovered from COVID-19. Each CDR3 is given with its conserved first and last residue. A D gene is named only where the DNA matches it firmly. A row's size may be missing; if present it is once, few, many or a size class.

v_call	j_call	clone_size	d_call	cdr3_aa	cdr3_nt
TRBV28	TRBJ2-3	.	TRBD2	CASSVIAGTTDTQYF	TGTGCCAGCAGTGTGATAGCGGGAACCACAGATACGCAGTATTTT
TRBV5-1	TRBJ2-5	.	TRBD1	CASSFDRGEQETQYF	TGCGCCAGCAGCTTCGACAGGGGGGAGCAAGAGACCCAGTACTTC
TRBV7-2	TRBJ2-1	once	TRBD1	CASSPRQGANEQFF	TGTGCCAGCAGCCCCAGACAGGGGGCAAATGAGCAGTTCTTC
TRBV2	TRBJ2-7	.	.	CASRNPWAQSTFWQYF	TGTGCCAGCAGGAACCCCTGGGCGCAGTCCACCTTTTGGCAGTACTTC
TRBV7-3	TRBJ2-3	.	TRBD2	CASSLNRGGDTQYF	TGTGCCAGCAGCTTAAATCGGGGGGGAGATACGCAGTATTTT
TRBV5-4	TRBJ2-6	.	.	CASSPIVGGGGANVLTF	TGTGCCAGCAGCCCCATAGTAGGAGGCGGTGGGGCCAACGTCCTGACTTTC
TRBV5-1	TRBJ2-7	once	.	CASSSAGPHYEQYF	TGCGCCAGCAGCTCCGCAGGGCCGCACTACGAGCAGTACTTC
TRBV18	TRBJ2-2	.	.	CASSPEPTGELFF	TGTGCCAGCTCACCGGAGCCTACCGGGGAGCTGTTTTTT
TRBV7-9	TRBJ2-7	.	.	CASSSPVTYEQYF	TGTGCCAGCAGCTCGCCAGTGACCTACGAGCAGTACTTC
TRBV6-4	TRBJ2-2	.	TRBD1	CASSPGTGYTGELFF	TGTGCCAGCAGTCCCGGGACAGGGTACACCGGGGAGCTGTTTTTT
TRBV27	TRBJ1-5	.	.	CASSRRGNQPQHF	TGTGCCAGCAGTCGTCGGGGCAATCAGCCCCAGCATTTT
TRBV6-5	TRBJ2-5	once	.	CAVQAVGGETQYF	TGTGCCGTCCAGGCGGTAGGGGGTGAGACCCAGTACTTC
TRBV7-2	TRBJ2-2	.	TRBD1	CASSSTGVSTGELFF	TGTGCCAGCAGCTCGACAGGGGTGAGCACCGGGGAGCTGTTTTTT
TRBV5-1	TRBJ1-1	.	.	CASSQAQNTEAFF	TGCGCCAGCAGCCAGGCGCAGAACACTGAAGCTTTCTTT
TRBV6-5	TRBJ2-7	.	TRBD1	CASRPQDRGYEQYF	TGTGCCAGCAGACCTCAGGACAGGGGCTACGAGCAGTACTTC
TRBV15	TRBJ1-1	.	.	CATSAPGFAEAFF	TGTGCCACCAGCGCCCCAGGGTTTGCTGAAGCTTTCTTT
TRBV10-3	TRBJ2-1	.	TRBD2	CASEDSGTYNEQFF	TGTGCCAGCGAGGATAGCGGGACCTACAATGAGCAGTTCTTC
TRBV3-1/TRBV3-2	TRBJ1-2	.	.	CASSLGEYGYTF	TGTGCCAGCAGCCTAGGGGAATATGGCTACACCTTC
TRBV3-1/TRBV3-2	TRBJ2-7	.	.	CASSQWPEGEQYF	TGTGCCAGCAGCCAATGGCCTGAGGGCGAGCAGTACTTC
TRBV9	TRBJ2-2	few	TRBD1	CASSVGGTATGELFF	TGTGCCAGCAGCGTAGGGGGGACAGCTACCGGGGAGCTGTTTTTT
TRBV3-1/TRBV3-2	TRBJ1-1	.	.	CASSQSTGTEAFF	TGTGCCAGCAGCCAATCAACAGGGACTGAAGCTTTCTTT
TRBV5-5	TRBJ2-1	few	.	CASSLSVDSTSYNEQFF	TGTGCCAGCAGCTTGTCCGTAGACTCCACCTCCTACAATGAGCAGTTCTTC
TRBV7-9	TRBJ2-7	.	.	CASSSGTLSYEQYF	TGTGCCAGCAGCTCCGGGACACTTTCTTACGAGCAGTACTTC